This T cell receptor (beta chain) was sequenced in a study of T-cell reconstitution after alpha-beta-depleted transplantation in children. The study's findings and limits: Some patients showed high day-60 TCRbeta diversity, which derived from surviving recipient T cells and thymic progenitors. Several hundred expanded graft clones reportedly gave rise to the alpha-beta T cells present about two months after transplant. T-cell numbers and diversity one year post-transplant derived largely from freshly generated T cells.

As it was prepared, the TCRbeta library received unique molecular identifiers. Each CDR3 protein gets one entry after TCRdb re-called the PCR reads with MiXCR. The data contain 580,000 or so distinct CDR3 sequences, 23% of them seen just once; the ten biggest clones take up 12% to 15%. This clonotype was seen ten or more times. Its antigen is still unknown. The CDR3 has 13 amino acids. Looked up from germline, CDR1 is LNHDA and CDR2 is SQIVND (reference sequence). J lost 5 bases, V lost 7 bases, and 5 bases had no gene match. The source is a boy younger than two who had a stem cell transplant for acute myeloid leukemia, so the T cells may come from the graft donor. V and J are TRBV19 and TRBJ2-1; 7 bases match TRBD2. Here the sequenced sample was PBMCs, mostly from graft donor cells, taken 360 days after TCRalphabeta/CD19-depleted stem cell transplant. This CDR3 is CASTGGIDNEQFF. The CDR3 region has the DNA TGTGCCAGTACCGGGGGGATCGACAATGAGCAGTTCTTC.